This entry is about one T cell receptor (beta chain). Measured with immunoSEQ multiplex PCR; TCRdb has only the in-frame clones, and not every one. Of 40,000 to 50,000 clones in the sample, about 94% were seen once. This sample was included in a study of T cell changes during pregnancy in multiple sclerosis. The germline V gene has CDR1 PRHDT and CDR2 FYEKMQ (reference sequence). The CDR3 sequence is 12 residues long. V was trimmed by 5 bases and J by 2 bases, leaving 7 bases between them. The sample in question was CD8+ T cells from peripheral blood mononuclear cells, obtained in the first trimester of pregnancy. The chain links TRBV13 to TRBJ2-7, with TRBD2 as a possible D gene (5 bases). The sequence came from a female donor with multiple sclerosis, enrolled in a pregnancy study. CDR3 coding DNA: TGTGCCAGCAGCCCCGGGGCCTACGAGCAGTACTTC. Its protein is CASSPGAYEQYF.